The rows below give T cell receptor beta chains drawn from one sample of a study of T cell repertoires in cytomegalovirus infection. No antigen is known for these receptors. TCRdb called the reads again in MiXCR, with one record for every CDR3 protein. The profile covers about 400,000 distinct CDR3 sequences, with 34% appearing a single time and about 13% taken by the ten largest. Sequencing used cultured PBMCs, obtained from culture after CMV antigen stimulation. These receptors came from a human donor in good health (CMV status not recorded). Some clones in this sample may be carry-over from other donors' samples. CDR3s include the opening cysteine and the closing phenylalanine or tryptophan. A D gene is named only where the DNA matches it firmly. Only some rows state a clone size, as once, few, many or a class for expanded clones.

D: .; size: .; J: TRBJ1-2; V: TRBV28; DNA: TGTGCCAGCAGCCGGGGGGGCAGTCCCTATGGCTACACCTTC; CDR3: CASSRGGSPYGYTF
D: .; size: .; J: TRBJ1-2; V: TRBV27; DNA: TGTGCCAGCAGTTTAAGAGGGGGGTGGGACTATGGCTACACCTTC; CDR3: CASSLRGGWDYGYTF
D: .; size: few; J: TRBJ1-5; V: TRBV4-1; DNA: TGCGCCAGCAGCCAAAGTCAGATCAATCAGCCCCAGCATTTT; CDR3: CASSQSQINQPQHF
D: TRBD2; size: few; J: TRBJ2-3; V: TRBV29-1; DNA: TGCAGCGTTGAGATCCTAGCGGGAGGTGGAGATACGCAGTATTTT; CDR3: CSVEILAGGGDTQYF
D: TRBD2; size: .; J: TRBJ2-1; V: TRBV19; DNA: TGTGCCAGTAGTATCACGGGGAGGGGCAATGAGCAGTTCTTC; CDR3: CASSITGRGNEQFF
D: .; size: .; J: TRBJ1-1; V: TRBV14; DNA: TGTGCCAGCAGCCAAGATGGGGGCCGCAGCGAAGCTTTCTTT; CDR3: CASSQDGGRSEAFF
D: TRBD2; size: many; J: TRBJ2-3; V: TRBV6-2/TRBV6-3; DNA: TGTGCCAGCAGTCCGATTAAGACTAGCGGGAGTGGCTCAGATACGCAGTATTTT; CDR3: CASSPIKTSGSGSDTQYF
D: TRBD1; size: .; J: TRBJ2-7; V: TRBV28; DNA: TGTGCCAGCAATCGACAGGGACCCTCCTACGAGCAGTACTTC; CDR3: CASNRQGPSYEQYF
D: .; size: .; J: TRBJ2-1; V: TRBV4-1; DNA: TGCGCCAGCAGCCAAGATCGGGGTTCGTACAATGAGCAGTTCTTC; CDR3: CASSQDRGSYNEQFF
D: .; size: few; J: TRBJ2-1; V: TRBV2; DNA: TGTGCCAGCAGTGAAGCCTGGGATGAGCAGTTCTTC; CDR3: CASSEAWDEQFF
D: TRBD2; size: .; J: TRBJ2-7; V: TRBV5-4; DNA: TGTGCCAGCAGCCTAGGGACTAGGAGTTCCTCCTACGAGCAGTACTTC; CDR3: CASSLGTRSSSYEQYF
D: TRBD2; size: once; J: TRBJ2-1; V: TRBV20-1; DNA: TGCAGTGCTTTGACTAGCGGGAGGGAATACAATGAGCAGTTCTTC; CDR3: CSALTSGREYNEQFF
D: .; size: .; J: TRBJ1-3; V: TRBV27; DNA: TGTGCCAGCACCTCAGGGGTGGGAAACACCATATATTTT; CDR3: CASTSGVGNTIYF
D: .; size: many; J: TRBJ2-3; V: TRBV4-3; DNA: TGTGCCAGCAGCCAAGACTACACAGATACGCAGTATTTT; CDR3: CASSQDYTDTQYF
D: .; size: .; J: TRBJ2-5; V: TRBV19; DNA: TGTGCCAGTAGGCCGGGGTTAGGTTTGGAGACCCAGTACTTC; CDR3: CASRPGLGLETQYF
D: TRBD1; size: once; J: TRBJ2-2; V: TRBV6-5; DNA: TGTGCCAGCACTGACGGGACAGAGAACACCGGGGAGCTGTTTTTT; CDR3: CASTDGTENTGELFF
D: TRBD2; size: many; J: TRBJ2-3; V: TRBV7-2; DNA: TGTGCCAGCAGCCCCCAAGGGAGGGCCTCTACAGATACGCAGTATTTT; CDR3: CASSPQGRASTDTQYF
D: .; size: .; J: TRBJ2-1; V: TRBV2; DNA: TGTGCCAGCAGTGAAGACCTCAATCGATCCAATGAGCAGTTCTTC; CDR3: CASSEDLNRSNEQFF
D: TRBD2; size: once; J: TRBJ2-1; V: TRBV11-3; DNA: TGTGCCAGCAGCCCACGAGCGGGACCGGAGATAAACAATGAGCAGTTCTTC; CDR3: CASSPRAGPEINNEQFF
D: .; size: many; J: TRBJ1-1; V: TRBV7-2; DNA: TGTGCCAGCAGCTTTCACCGGGGTCTGAACACTGAAGCTTTCTTT; CDR3: CASSFHRGLNTEAFF
D: .; size: few; J: TRBJ1-3; V: TRBV28; DNA: TGTGCCAGCAGTTTAAGGGAATTTCACTCTGGAAACACCATATATTTT; CDR3: CASSLREFHSGNTIYF
D: .; size: few; J: TRBJ1-1; V: TRBV27; DNA: TGTGCCAGCAGTACCCCCCCGAACACTGAAGCTTTCTTT; CDR3: CASSTPPNTEAFF
D: .; size: few; J: TRBJ1-3; V: TRBV28; DNA: TGTGCCAGCAGTTTATGGGGGTCTGGAAACACCATATATTTT; CDR3: CASSLWGSGNTIYF
D: TRBD1; size: few; J: TRBJ1-2; V: TRBV28; DNA: TGTGCCAGCATCGGGAACGGACAGGGGAACTATGGCTACACCTTC; CDR3: CASIGNGQGNYGYTF
D: TRBD1; size: .; J: TRBJ2-1; V: TRBV19; DNA: TGTGCCAGTAGTACACGAGACAGGGGGGTCTCCTACAATGAGCAGTTCTTC; CDR3: CASSTRDRGVSYNEQFF
D: TRBD1; size: once; J: TRBJ2-1; V: TRBV20-1; DNA: TGCAGTGCCCCTTCCGGGACAGGGGGCTCCTACAATGAGCAGTTCTTC; CDR3: CSAPSGTGGSYNEQFF
D: TRBD2; size: .; J: TRBJ2-1; V: TRBV7-6; DNA: TGTGCCAGCAGCCCAATAGCGGGAGGGCCTCACAATGAGCAGTTCTTC; CDR3: CASSPIAGGPHNEQFF
D: TRBD2; size: .; J: TRBJ2-7; V: TRBV12-3/TRBV12-4; DNA: TGTGCCAGCAGTTTAGAGGCCCGGCGGGGGGAGCAGTACTTC; CDR3: CASSLEARRGEQYF
D: TRBD2; size: many; J: TRBJ2-3; V: TRBV20-1; DNA: TGCAGTGTAGGTACTAGCGGGACCACAGATACGCAGTATTTT; CDR3: CSVGTSGTTDTQYF
D: .; size: few; J: TRBJ1-5; V: TRBV7-6; DNA: TGTGCCAGCAGCGGAGGGACTTCCAGCGATCAGCCCCAGCATTTT; CDR3: CASSGGTSSDQPQHF
D: TRBD1; size: .; J: TRBJ1-4; V: TRBV19; DNA: TGTGCCAGTGGCGCAACAGGGGCTTTGGATGAAAAACTGTTTTTT; CDR3: CASGATGALDEKLFF
D: TRBD2; size: many; J: TRBJ2-3; V: TRBV7-2; DNA: TGTGCCAGCAGCTTAGGGACTAGCGGAAGCACAGATACGCAGTATTTT; CDR3: CASSLGTSGSTDTQYF
D: .; size: .; J: TRBJ1-4; V: TRBV7-9; DNA: TGTGCCAGCAGTCTGAGTATAGAAAAACTGTTTTTT; CDR3: CASSLSIEKLFF
D: .; size: .; J: TRBJ1-1; V: TRBV7-9; DNA: TGTGCCAGCAGCTTAAGGCGAGTGGGGACTGAAGCTTTCTTT; CDR3: CASSLRRVGTEAFF
D: TRBD2; size: few; J: TRBJ2-5; V: TRBV7-2; DNA: TGTGCCAGCAGCGTAGGGGCGGGAGTATGGGAGACCCAGTACTTC; CDR3: CASSVGAGVWETQYF
D: TRBD1; size: few; J: TRBJ2-7; V: TRBV12-3/TRBV12-4; DNA: TGTGCCAGCAGCCAGGGGGCCCACTACGAGCAGTACTTC; CDR3: CASSQGAHYEQYF
D: TRBD2; size: .; J: TRBJ2-2; V: TRBV5-6; DNA: TGTGCCAGCAGCTGGACTAGCCGCGGGGAGCTGTTTTTT; CDR3: CASSWTSRGELFF